The clone carrying this T cell receptor beta chain was counted between two and nine times. Its antigen is undetermined. Germline-derived CDR1 and CDR2 are SGHTA and FQGNSA. V lost 5 bases, J lost 6 bases, and 4 bases stayed unmatched. There are 13 residues in the CDR3. This specimen belongs to a study of response to subunit inactivated influenza vaccine. Notes on the study in general: The study's authors posited that every seasonal influenza vaccination enlists few new T cells.

TCRdb re-called the RT-PCR reads with MiXCR, one entry per CDR3 protein. The sample gives under 500,000 distinct CDR3 sequences, approximately 9.9% of which show up once; 9.5% to 15% is in the top ten. The source is a man aged 45-65 years who received an inactivated influenza vaccine. The sample was PBMCs from blood, taken 35 to 45 days after vaccination. J is TRBJ2-7 and V is TRBV7-2; 10 bases match TRBD2. DNA for the CDR3: TGTGCCAGCAGCCTTCGACTAGCGGGCGAGCAGTACTTC. This sequence encodes CASSLRLAGEQYF.